This T cell receptor beta chain is drawn from a study of blood T cell repertoires in COVID-19. For the study at large: The samples span acute and convalescent COVID-19 from the United States, Italy and Spain. Sources were T cells, B-cell-depleted T cells, or PBMCs; the material itself was cDNA or gDNA.

Germline lookup yields CDR1 SGHRS and CDR2 YFSETQ. The V end was cut by 0 bases, the J end by 0 bases, with 7 bases between. This CDR3 spans 14 amino acids. Concerning this clone itself: Other nucleotide sequences in the sample specify the same CDR3.

How the authors handled the data: Reference gene primer amplification gave estimated nucleated cell counts. Sequencing used immunoSEQ multiplex PCR; TCRdb keeps in-frame clones, though not all of them. V, J and clone size are taken as reported in that table, and D and trimming were inferred from the DNA itself. This sample has some 180,000 clones, with 70% to 85% found just once. This chain links TRBV5-1 with TRBJ2-7, with a weak D call TRBD2 (5 bases). This sequence was found in a man in his forties or fifties who had recovered from COVID-19. Sequenced input: peripheral blood. The CDR3 nucleotides are TGCGCCAGCAGCTTGGGAGGGAGCTCCTACGAGCAGTACTTC. Translating gives CASSLGGSSYEQYF.